This is a list of T cell receptor beta chains from one sample in a study of CXCR3-negative and CXCR3-positive naive CD8 T cells. TCRdb reworked the 5' RACE reads into one entry per CDR3 protein, no DNA. This sample contains approximately 100,000 distinct CDR3 sequences. Sequenced input: naive CXCR3+ CD8+ T cells from blood. The origin of the receptors is a human donor in good health. Some clones in this sample may be carry-over from other donors' samples. Both conserved end residues are part of each CDR3.

>TRBJ2-7|TRBV25-1
CASSDPGTGRYEQYF
>TRBJ2-1|TRBV12-3/TRBV12-4
CASSWTWSEQFF
>TRBJ2-2|TRBV7-8
CASSPKVGQQVPGELFF
>TRBJ1-5|TRBV7-3
CASSQPLKNQPQHF
>TRBJ1-4|TRBV12-3/TRBV12-4
CASSTGQGGIGLFF
>TRBJ1-2|TRBV29-1
CSVDLGTHNYGYTF
>TRBJ1-4|TRBV27
CASSLWGASEKLFF
>TRBJ2-7|TRBV5-1
CASSLESTLSYEQYF
>TRBJ2-7|TRBV30
CAWSRAEGYEQYF
>TRBJ1-1|TRBV5-4
CASRTERAEAFF
>TRBJ1-2|TRBV7-2
CASSLVSVGDPTYGYTF
>TRBJ2-3|TRBV10-3
CAISARTGSADTQYF
>TRBJ1-2|TRBV29-1
CSVETGVYYGYTF
>TRBJ2-1|TRBV29-1
CSVGIYNEQFF
>TRBJ1-2|TRBV7-9
CASSNLRDEASYGYTF
>TRBJ2-1|TRBV2
CASSEGVGSSYNEQFF
>TRBJ1-4|TRBV5-5
CASSLEGANEKLFF
>TRBJ2-1|TRBV6-4
CASSDAPVSGGANEQFF
>TRBJ2-7|TRBV15
CATAGTTYEQYF